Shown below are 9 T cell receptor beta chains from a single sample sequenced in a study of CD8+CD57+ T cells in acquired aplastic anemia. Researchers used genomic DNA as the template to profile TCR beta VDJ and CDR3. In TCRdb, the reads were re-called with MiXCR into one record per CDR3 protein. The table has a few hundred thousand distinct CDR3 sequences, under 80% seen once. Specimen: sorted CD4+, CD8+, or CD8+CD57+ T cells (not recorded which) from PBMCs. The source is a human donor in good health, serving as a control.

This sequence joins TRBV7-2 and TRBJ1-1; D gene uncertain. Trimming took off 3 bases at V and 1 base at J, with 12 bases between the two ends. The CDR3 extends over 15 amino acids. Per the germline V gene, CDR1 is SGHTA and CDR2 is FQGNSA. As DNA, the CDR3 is TGTGCCAGCAGCTTTCCAGAGGGCACGAACACTGAAGCTTTCTTT. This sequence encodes CASSFPEGTNTEAFF.

Here the CDR3 reads CSAREGQGLAYEQYF. DNA of the CDR3: TGCAGTGCTAGAGAGGGACAGGGTCTAGCCTACGAGCAGTACTTC. This chain uses TRBV20-1 with TRBJ2-7; 9 nucleotides match TRBD1. This CDR3 is built from 15 residues. With 0 bases clipped from V and 2 bases from J, the junction kept 5 bases outside the gene matches. In germline, CDR1 is DFQATT, CDR2 SNEGSKA (reference sequence).

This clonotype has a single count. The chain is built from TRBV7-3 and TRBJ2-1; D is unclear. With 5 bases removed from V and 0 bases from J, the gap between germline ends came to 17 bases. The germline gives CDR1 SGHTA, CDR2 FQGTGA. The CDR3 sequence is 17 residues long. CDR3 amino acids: CASSHADRLCSYNEQFF. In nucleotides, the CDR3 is TGTGCCAGCAGCCACGCGGACCGGTTATGCTCCTACAATGAGCAGTTCTTC.

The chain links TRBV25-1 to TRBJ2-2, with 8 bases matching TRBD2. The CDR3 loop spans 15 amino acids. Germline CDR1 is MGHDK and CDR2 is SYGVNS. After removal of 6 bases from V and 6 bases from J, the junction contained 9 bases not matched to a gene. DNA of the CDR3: TGTGCCAGCAGAGCCTCGGGAGGGCTTGCCGGGGAGCTGTTTTTT. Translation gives CASRASGGLAGELFF.

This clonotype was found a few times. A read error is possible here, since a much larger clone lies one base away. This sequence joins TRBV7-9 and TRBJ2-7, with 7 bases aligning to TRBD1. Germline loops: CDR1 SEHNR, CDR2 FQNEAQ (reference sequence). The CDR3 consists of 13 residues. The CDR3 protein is CASSPRGFYEQHF. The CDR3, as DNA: TGTGCCAGCAGCCCCAGGGGGTTCTACGAGCAGCACTTC.

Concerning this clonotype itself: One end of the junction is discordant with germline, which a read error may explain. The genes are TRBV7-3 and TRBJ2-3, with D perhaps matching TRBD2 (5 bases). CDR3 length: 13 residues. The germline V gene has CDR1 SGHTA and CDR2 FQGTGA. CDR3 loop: CASSGELKYTQTF. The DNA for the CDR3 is TGTGCCAGCAGCGGGGAGCTGAAATATACGCAGACCTTT.

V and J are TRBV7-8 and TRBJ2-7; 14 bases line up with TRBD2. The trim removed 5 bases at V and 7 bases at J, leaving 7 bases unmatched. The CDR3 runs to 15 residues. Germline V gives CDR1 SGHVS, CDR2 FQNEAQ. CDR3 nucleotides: TGTGCCAGCAGCCACGGGACTAGCGGGGGTTATGAGCAGTACTTC. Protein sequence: CASSHGTSGGYEQYF.

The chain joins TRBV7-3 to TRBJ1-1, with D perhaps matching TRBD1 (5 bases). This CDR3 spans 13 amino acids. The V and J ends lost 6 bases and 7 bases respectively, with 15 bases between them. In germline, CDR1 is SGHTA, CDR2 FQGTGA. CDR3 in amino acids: CASRDYDSYEAFF. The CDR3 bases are TGTGCCAGCAGGGACTACGACAGCTATGAAGCTTTCTTT.

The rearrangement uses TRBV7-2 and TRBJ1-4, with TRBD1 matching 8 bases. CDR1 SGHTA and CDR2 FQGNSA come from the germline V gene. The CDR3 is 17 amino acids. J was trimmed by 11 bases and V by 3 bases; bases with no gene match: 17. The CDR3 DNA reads TGTGCCAGCAGCTTCGGCAGGGGGCCGGGACAAAATAACAAACTGTTTTTT. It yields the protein CASSFGRGPGQNNKLFF.